A single sample is the source of the 20 T cell receptor beta chains below, sequenced in a study of T cells in women clearing cervical HPV infection. The table came from immunoSEQ multiplex PCR; TCRdb's copy has only in-frame clones and leaves some out. The table for this sample gives under 35,000 clones. The material sequenced was blood buffy coat. These receptors were taken from a woman between 18 and 70 years old with a cervical HPV16 infection that either progressed to CIN3+ or cleared (not recorded which).

Note on this clone: The DNA ends 3 residues before the CDR3 does, and the rest of the CDR3 is filled in from the germline J gene. This chain connects TRBV2 to TRBJ2-4; 10 positions agree with TRBD2. The CDR3 consists of 16 residues. The V gene's germline CDR1 is SNHLY and CDR2 FYNNEI. The sequenced CDR3 bases are TGTGCCAGCAGTGAAGGGCGAGCGGGAGGGCAAGAGACT. It encodes CASSEGRAGGQET. The whole CDR3 protein reads CASSEGRAGGQETQYF.

Concerning this clone: The read terminates 3 residues before the CDR3 end, so the remaining end is supplied by the germline J gene. This rearrangement joins TRBV7-6 to TRBJ2-1; TRBD2 agrees at 8 bases. V was pared by 5 bases and J by 0 bases, with 9 bases of the junction left unmatched. In germline, CDR1 is SGHVS, CDR2 FNYEAQ. This CDR3 contains 17 residues. The CDR3 loop reads CASSPRGGQSSYNEQFF. The sequenced part of the CDR3 DNA is TGTGCCAGCAGCCCCCGGGGGGGCCAGAGCTCCTACAATGAG.

About this clone itself: Read sequence stops 3 residues before the CDR3 end, and the germline J gene provides the missing end. The gene calls are TRBV19 and TRBJ1-2, with D perhaps TRBD1 (5 bases). There are 14 residues in the CDR3. Germline V gene data show CDR1 as LNHDA and CDR2 as SQIVND (reference sequence). Incomplete CDR3 DNA: TGTGCCAGTAGTATCGCGGGGACGTCCGATGAC. This translates into CASSIAGTSDD. The full CDR3 protein is CASSIAGTSDDYTF.

The CDR3 sequence: CASTSTGTGELFF. The part of the CDR3 DNA that was read is TGTGCCAGCACTTCTACTGGCACCGGGGAG. J is TRBJ2-2 and V is TRBV6-2 or TRBV6-3; unclear D gene. Read data end 3 residues before the CDR3 end; the end is taken from the germline J gene. Germline loops: CDR1 MNHEY, CDR2 SVGEGT. There are 13 residues in the CDR3. V was shortened by 7 bases and J by 4 bases, with 10 bases between the two germline ends.

About this clone: The read finishes 3 residues shy of the CDR3 end, and the germline J gene is used to complete it. The rearrangement joins TRBV4-1 to TRBJ2-3; D call uncertain. V lost 0 bases and J 4 bases, leaving 8 bases between the germline ends. This CDR3 contains 14 residues. CDR1 and CDR2 from the germline V gene are MGHRA and YSYEKL. Incomplete CDR3 DNA: TGCGCCAGCAGCCAAGAGTTTATCGCAGATACG. Its translation: CASSQEFIADT. The CDR3 as a whole reads CASSQEFIADTQYF.

Partial CDR3 DNA: TGTGCCAGCAAGAGGGGAACGGAGGTTAACCAGCCC. Translated: CASKRGTEVNQP. The CDR3 as a whole reads CASKRGTEVNQPQHF. The chain joins TRBV2 to TRBJ1-5, with D tentatively TRBD1 (5 bases). The read comes to an end 3 residues before the CDR3 does, leaving the germline J gene to fill in the end. Germline V gene lookup returns CDR1 SNHLY and CDR2 FYNNEI. The V end was cut by 7 bases, the J end by 7 bases, with 20 bases between. The CDR3 has 15 amino acids. The full variable domain, rest sourced from reference TRBV2 and TRBJ1-5, is EPEVTQTPSHQVTQMGQEVILRCVPISNHLYFYWYRQILGQKVEFLVSFYNNEISEKSEIFDDQFSVERPDGSNFTLKIRSTKLEDSAMYFCASKRGTEVNQPQHFGDGTRLSIL.

On this clone: From the germline J gene comes the end of the CDR3, since the read stops 3 residues before it. The V gene is TRBV5-1, the J gene TRBJ2-3; 10 bases are shared with TRBD2. Germline V gene data show CDR1 as SGHRS and CDR2 as YFSETQ. This CDR3 is 19 amino acids long. With 0 bases clipped from V and 0 bases from J, the junction kept 10 bases outside the gene matches. The CDR3 DNA, read in part, is TGCGCCAGCAGCTTGGACGGCTTGCTAGCGGGGGCAAGCACAGATACG. The encoded protein is CASSLDGLLAGASTDT. The whole CDR3 protein is CASSLDGLLAGASTDTQYF.

To note about this clone: Coverage ceases 3 residues before the CDR3 finishes, and the germline J gene fills in the end. V gene TRBV7-3 combines with J gene TRBJ1-1; no firm D call. The CDR3 extends over 13 amino acids. Germline CDR1 reads SGHTA; CDR2 reads FQGTGA. Trimming cost V 2 bases and J 1 base, with 5 bases left between them. This CDR3 reads CASSLEANTEAFF. The DNA read from the CDR3 is TGTGCCAGCAGCTTAGAGGCGAACACTGAA.

As regards this clone: The read comes to an end 3 residues before the CDR3 does, leaving the germline J gene to fill in the end. The V and J genes are TRBV5-6 and TRBJ2-3, with D hard to call. Germline CDR1 SGHDT, CDR2 YYEEEE. This CDR3 region has 14 residues. The chain's CDR3 is CASSLRLALETQYF. The part of the CDR3 DNA that was read is TGTGCCAGCAGCTTGAGACTGGCGCTCGAGACG. The whole variable domain, remainder taken from reference TRBV5-6 and TRBJ2-3, is DAGVTQSPTHLIKTRGQQVTLRCSPKSGHDTVSWYQQALGQGPQFIFQYYEEEERQRGNFPDRFSGHQFPNYSSELNVNALLLGDSALYLCASSLRLALETQYFGPGTRLTVL.

Worth noting for this clone: The sequence runs out 3 residues before the end of the CDR3; the remainder is reconstructed from the germline J gene. The chain is built from TRBV18 and TRBJ2-7; 11 nucleotides line up with TRBD2. From germline, CDR1 is KGHSH and CDR2 LQKENI. This CDR3 region has 14 residues. The V gene end was trimmed by 6 bases and the J gene end by 4 bases; junction bases not matched to a gene: 5. The CDR3 protein is CASSGTSGAYEQYF. CDR3 DNA (partial): TGTGCCAGCTCGGGGACTAGCGGTGCTTACGAG.

On this clone: The sequence runs out 3 residues before the end of the CDR3; the remainder is reconstructed from the germline J gene. The V gene is TRBV7-2, the J gene TRBJ2-2; 8 bases map to TRBD1. Germline values: CDR1 SGHTA, CDR2 FQGNSA. CDR3 size: 14 residues. The CDR3 region is CASSFSGGGSPLFF. The sequenced part of the CDR3 DNA is TGTGCCAGCAGCTTTTCAGGGGGCGGCTCACCG.

On this clone itself: The observed sequence ends 3 residues before the CDR3 terminus, with the missing tail filled in from the germline J gene. The chain carries TRBV29-1 and TRBJ1-1, with D possibly TRBD1 on 5 matching bases. Germline lookup yields CDR1 SQVTM and CDR2 ANQGSEA. Trimming took 2 bases from V and 0 from J, leaving 7 bases between them. This CDR3 is 13 amino acids long. The CDR3 DNA, read in part, is TGCAGCGTTGAAACACAGGTGAACACTGAA. It yields the protein CSVETQVNTE. The entire CDR3 is CSVETQVNTEAFF.

In regard to this clone: From the germline J gene comes the end of the CDR3, since the read stops 3 residues before it. V usage is TRBV18 and J usage is TRBJ2-2; D perhaps matches TRBD2 (5 bases). Germline V gene sequence: CDR1 KGHSH, CDR2 LQKENI. This CDR3 contains 14 residues. The CDR3 here is CASSPVSTNEKLFF. The CDR3 DNA, read in part, is TGTGCCAGCTCACCAGTATCGACTAATGAAAAG.

As regards this clone: The read ends 3 residues early relative to the CDR3; the germline J gene fills the gap. J is TRBJ2-5 and V is TRBV20-1; TRBD2 agrees at 9 bases. The CDR3 contains 16 residues. Germline V CDR1 and CDR2: DFQATT, SNEGSKA (reference sequence). Unmatched junction bases numbered 9, after V lost 3 bases and J lost 1 base. The sequenced CDR3 bases are TGCAGTGCTAGGGCGGCTAGCGGGGCTGGCCAAGAGACC. This gives the protein CSARAASGAGQET. In full, the CDR3 reads CSARAASGAGQETQYF.

Comment on this clone: The read falls 3 residues short of the CDR3 end, and the missing part is taken from the germline J gene. The chain couples TRBV18 to TRBJ2-5; D may be TRBD1 (6 bases). Trimming removed 1 base at V and 2 bases at J, with 11 bases between. Germline V gene lookup returns CDR1 KGHSH and CDR2 LQKENI. The CDR3 totals 15 residues. The covered CDR3 bases are TGTGCCAGCTCACCACAAGGGACAAATCAAGAGACC. Its translation is CASSPQGTNQET. The entire CDR3 protein is CASSPQGTNQETQYF.

A word on this clone: The read is 3 residues too short to cover the CDR3 end, so that end is filled in from the germline J gene. V and J are TRBV18 and TRBJ2-4; 7 bases are shared with TRBD2. This CDR3 has 16 amino acids. The germline gives CDR1 KGHSH, CDR2 LQKENI. The sequenced part of the CDR3 DNA is TGTGCCAGCTCACCCACGGGGGGAGCCTCTAACTATGGT. Its protein is CASSPTGGASNYG. The full CDR3 protein reads CASSPTGGASNYGQYF.

Concerning this clone: The read gets to within 3 residues of the CDR3 end, and the germline J gene fills in the rest. The V and J genes are TRBV7-2 and TRBJ1-2; D is uncertain. CDR3 length: 14 amino acids. Germline CDR1 reads SGHTA; CDR2 reads FQGNSA. CDR3 DNA, as far as it was read: TGTGCCAGCAGCCCCAGAGAGAGATACAATGAC. It specifies CASSPRERYND. The whole CDR3 reads CASSPRERYNDYTF.

On this clone: The CDR3 goes on 3 residues after the read ends, and that part is filled in from the germline J gene. The V and J genes are TRBV19 and TRBJ2-2, with 7 positions matching TRBD1. The CDR3 has 16 residues. Germline lookup yields CDR1 LNHDA and CDR2 SQIVND (reference sequence). V lost 6 bases, J lost 4 bases, and 11 bases stayed unmatched. The chain's CDR3 is CASRTRQGMVTGELFF. The sequenced part of the CDR3 DNA is TGTGCCAGTAGGACAAGACAGGGTATGGTCACCGGGGAG.

Regarding this clone: The CDR3 is cut off 3 residues early in the read; its end comes from the germline J gene. This chain connects TRBV19 to TRBJ2-3; TRBD2 matches 12 bases. Trimming cost V 3 bases and J 0 bases; bases outside gene matches: 4. Germline V lookup: CDR1 LNHDA, CDR2 SQIVND (reference sequence). The CDR3 sequence is 17 residues long. CDR3 DNA, as far as it was read: TGTGCCAGTAGTATTCGGACTAGCGGGATGAGCACAGATACG. This encodes CASSIRTSGMSTDT. The complete CDR3 protein is CASSIRTSGMSTDTQYF.

As concerns this clone: The CDR3 end is not reached by the read, which stops 3 residues before it; the germline J gene fills it in. The rearrangement joins TRBV20-1 to TRBJ2-1, with 12 bases matching TRBD2. Trimming took 5 bases from V and 8 from J; bases not matched to a gene: 13. CDR1 is DFQATT and CDR2 is SNEGSKA in the germline V gene (reference sequence). The CDR3 totals 16 residues. The sequenced part of the CDR3 DNA is TGCAGTGCTTCCATGCTAGCGGGGGGGCCTTTGGATGAG. Translating gives CSASMLAGGPLDE. The full CDR3 protein reads CSASMLAGGPLDEQFF.